One and the same sample provided the 8 T cell receptor beta chains below, sequenced in a study of cytomegalovirus exposure and HLA in healthy donors (dated 2017 in TCRdb). The library was obtained by the immunoSEQ multiplex PCR assay. For the multiplex PCR, a mixture combining 60 forward primers for TCR Vbeta segments and 13 reverse primers for TCR Jbeta segments was used. Drawn from immuneACCESS, this table holds only the in-frame rearrangements with V and J called that TCRdb kept. Clones are partly lost; checked studies trace under half to an unresolved V gene and leave the rest unexplained. In this sample the table shows 75,000 to 90,000 clones, 70% to 85% of which occur a single time. The ten biggest clones cover 13% of the sample. Sequenced: PBMCs. Receptors originate from a human donor in good health.

The rearrangement links TRBV7-8 to TRBJ1-5; the match to TRBD1 covers 7 bases. This CDR3 has 16 residues. Germline V CDR1 and CDR2: SGHVS, FQNEAQ. V gave up 2 bases and J gave up 7 bases; unmatched junction bases: 11. CDR3 sequence (DNA): TGTGCCAGCAGCTTAACTGGGGACAGTTTAGGACAGCCCCAGCATTTT. Amino acid sequence: CASSLTGDSLGQPQHF.

The chain couples TRBV5-5 to TRBJ1-6, with 7 bases matching TRBD1. Trimming removed 4 bases from V and 8 bases from J; junction bases left unmatched: 6. Germline V lookup: CDR1 SGHKS, CDR2 YYEKEE (reference sequence). This CDR3 spans 14 amino acids. The CDR3 nucleotides are TGTGCCAGCAGCCCCCGACAGGGACATTCACCCCTCCACTTT. Translating gives CASSPRQGHSPLHF.

The rearrangement uses TRBV5-1 and TRBJ2-3; TRBD1 matches 9 bases. This CDR3 has 18 residues. CDR1 and CDR2 from the germline V gene are SGHRS and YFSETQ. J lost 3 bases, V lost 3 bases, and 14 bases had no gene match. The CDR3 sequence: CASSWTLNRDRVTDTQYF. The DNA of the CDR3 is TGCGCCAGCAGCTGGACGCTGAACCGGGACAGGGTAACAGATACGCAGTATTTT.

This rearrangement joins TRBV11-2 to TRBJ2-4, with TRBD1 matching over 7 bases. V trimming: 8 bases; J trimming: 4 bases; junction bases outside the gene matches: 8. CDR3 length equals 14 residues. Germline loops: CDR1 SGHAT, CDR2 FQNNGV. CDR3 nucleotide sequence: TGTGCCAGCCGTCGGTCGGGACAGAAAAACATTCAGTACTTC. The encoded protein is CASRRSGQKNIQYF.

This clone was observed a few times. The chain is built from TRBV5-4 and TRBJ1-1; D gene unclear. Germline lookup yields CDR1 SGHNT and CDR2 YYREEE (reference sequence). The V and J ends lost 1 base and 1 base respectively, with 2 bases between them. This CDR3 contains 12 residues. The CDR3 sequence is CASSLQNTEAFF. The CDR3, as DNA: TGTGCCAGCAGCTTGCAGAACACTGAAGCTTTCTTT.

CDR3 amino acids: CASSLVPGYQETQYF. The DNA for the CDR3 is TGTGCCAGCAGCTTAGTCCCAGGCTACCAAGAGACCCAGTACTTC. This chain connects TRBV7-8 to TRBJ2-5; D call uncertain. CDR3 length: 15 amino acids. Germline V gives CDR1 SGHVS, CDR2 FQNEAQ. Trimming removed 1 base at V and 0 bases at J, with 9 bases between.

This chain links TRBV7-9 with TRBJ1-1; D unresolved. Trimming cost V 5 bases and J 7 bases, with 8 bases left between them. The CDR3 runs to 11 residues. Germline assignment: CDR1 SEHNR and CDR2 FQNEAQ (reference sequence). CDR3 nucleotide sequence: TGTGCCAGCAGCCCAACGAGTGAAGCTTTCTTT. Translating gives CASSPTSEAFF.

The chain uses TRBV27 and TRBJ1-1; D unresolved. V lost 5 bases and J lost 0, with 13 bases in between. The CDR3 has 15 amino acids. Germline-derived CDR1 and CDR2 are MNHEY and SMNVEV (reference sequence). CDR3 bases: TGTGCCAGCAGTCCCCAGTGGGCACTGAACACTGAAGCTTTCTTT. Its protein is CASSPQWALNTEAFF.